A few counts support the clone carrying this T cell receptor (beta chain). Its specificity is unknown. These data belong to a study of T cell responses to AZD1222 COVID-19 vaccine. Regarding the study as a whole: Clonal diversity was possibly underestimated; the donors were predominantly white British and more often female. Spike as a whole was targeted by vaccine-associated CD4 TCRs, dominant at 160-218 and 743-854. Seropositive AZD1222 recipients at baseline numbered only six or seven.

The length of the CDR3 is 15 residues. V was clipped by 2 bases and J by 4 bases, with 14 bases between them. Germline-derived CDR1 and CDR2 are MNHEY and SVGAGI. The data were produced by immunoSEQ multiplex PCR, yet TCRdb's version contains in-frame clones alone and is incomplete. This repertoire shows approximately 73,000 clones, 65% to 85% found once; its top ten account for 2.9%. This TCR was sampled from an adult in good health. The chain carries TRBV6-5 and TRBJ1-2; a weak D match, TRBD1 (5 bases). The sample was peripheral blood, taken on day 0 of AZD1222 vaccination. The CDR3: CASSYATLQGYGYTF. DNA for the CDR3: TGTGCCAGCAGTTACGCTACCCTGCAGGGCTATGGCTACACCTTC.